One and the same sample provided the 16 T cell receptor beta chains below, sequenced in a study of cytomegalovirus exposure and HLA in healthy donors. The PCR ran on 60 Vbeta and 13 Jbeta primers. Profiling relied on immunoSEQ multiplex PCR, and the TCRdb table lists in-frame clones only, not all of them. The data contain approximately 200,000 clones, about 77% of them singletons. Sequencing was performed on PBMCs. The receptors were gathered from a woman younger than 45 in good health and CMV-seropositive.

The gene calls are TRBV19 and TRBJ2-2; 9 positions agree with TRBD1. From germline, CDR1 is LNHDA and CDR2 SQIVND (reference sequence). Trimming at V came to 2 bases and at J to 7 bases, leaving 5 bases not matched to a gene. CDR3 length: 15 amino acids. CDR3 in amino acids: CASSITGGASGELFF. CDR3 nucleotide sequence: TGTGCCAGTAGTATAACAGGGGGCGCGAGCGGGGAGCTGTTTTTT. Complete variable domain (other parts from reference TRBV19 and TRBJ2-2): DGGITQSPKYLFRKEGQNVTLSCEQNLNHDAMYWYRQDPGQGLRLIYYSQIVNDFQKGDIAEGYSVSREKKESFPLTVTSAQKNPTAFYLCASSITGGASGELFFGEGSRLTVL.

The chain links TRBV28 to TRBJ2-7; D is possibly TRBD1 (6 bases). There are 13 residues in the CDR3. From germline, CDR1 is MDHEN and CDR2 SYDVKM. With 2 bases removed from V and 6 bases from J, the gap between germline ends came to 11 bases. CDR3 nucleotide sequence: TGTGCCAGCAGTTTAGGAACAGGGTCCGAGCAGTACTTC. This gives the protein CASSLGTGSEQYF.

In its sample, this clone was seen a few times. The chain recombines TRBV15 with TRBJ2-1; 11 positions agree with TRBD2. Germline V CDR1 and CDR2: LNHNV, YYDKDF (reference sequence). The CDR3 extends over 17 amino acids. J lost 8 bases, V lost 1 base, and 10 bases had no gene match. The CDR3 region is CATSRGLGRTSGYEQFF. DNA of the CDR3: TGTGCCACCAGCAGAGGTTTAGGGAGGACTAGCGGGTATGAGCAGTTCTTC. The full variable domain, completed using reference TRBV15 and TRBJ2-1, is DAMVIQNPRYQVTQFGKPVTLSCSQTLNHNVMYWYQQKSSQAPKLLFHYYDKDFNNEADTPDNFQSRRPNTSFCFLDIRSPGLGDTAMYLCATSRGLGRTSGYEQFFGPGTRLTVL.

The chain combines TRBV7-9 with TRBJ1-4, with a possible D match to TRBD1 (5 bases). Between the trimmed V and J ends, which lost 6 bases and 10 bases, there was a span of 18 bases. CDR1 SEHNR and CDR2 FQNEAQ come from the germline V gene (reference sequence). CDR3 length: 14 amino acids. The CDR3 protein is CASSLDTRVGKLFF. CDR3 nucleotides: TGTGCCAGCAGTCTCGACACCAGGGTCGGAAAACTGTTTTTT.

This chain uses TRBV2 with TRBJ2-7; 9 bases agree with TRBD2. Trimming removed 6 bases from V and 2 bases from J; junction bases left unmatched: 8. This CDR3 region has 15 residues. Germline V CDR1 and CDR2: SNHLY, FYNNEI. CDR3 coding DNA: TGTGCCAGCAGCAAACTAGCGGGTTATACCTACGAGCAGTACTTC. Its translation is CASSKLAGYTYEQYF.

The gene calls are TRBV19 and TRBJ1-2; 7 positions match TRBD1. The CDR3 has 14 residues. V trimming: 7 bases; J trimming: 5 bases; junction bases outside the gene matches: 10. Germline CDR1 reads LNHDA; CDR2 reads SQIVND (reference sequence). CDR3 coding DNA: TGTGCCAGTAACCCCGGGACAGAAACTTATGGCTACACCTTC. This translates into CASNPGTETYGYTF.

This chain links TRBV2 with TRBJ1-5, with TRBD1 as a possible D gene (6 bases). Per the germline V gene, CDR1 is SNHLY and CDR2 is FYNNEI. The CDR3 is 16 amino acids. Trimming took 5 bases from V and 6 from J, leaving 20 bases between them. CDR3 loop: CASSQPGQSGRQPQHF. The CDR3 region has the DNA TGTGCCAGCAGTCAACCCGGACAGTCCGGGCGTCAGCCCCAGCATTTT.

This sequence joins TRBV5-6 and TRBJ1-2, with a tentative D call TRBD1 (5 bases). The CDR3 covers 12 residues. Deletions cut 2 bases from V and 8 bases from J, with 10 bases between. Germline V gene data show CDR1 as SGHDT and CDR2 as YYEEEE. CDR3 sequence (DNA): TGTGCCAGCAGCTTCCAGGGTGACGGCTACACCTTC. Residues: CASSFQGDGYTF. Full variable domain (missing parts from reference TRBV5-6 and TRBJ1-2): DAGVTQSPTHLIKTRGQQVTLRCSPKSGHDTVSWYQQALGQGPQFIFQYYEEEERQRGNFPDRFSGHQFPNYSSELNVNALLLGDSALYLCASSFQGDGYTFGSGTRLTVV.

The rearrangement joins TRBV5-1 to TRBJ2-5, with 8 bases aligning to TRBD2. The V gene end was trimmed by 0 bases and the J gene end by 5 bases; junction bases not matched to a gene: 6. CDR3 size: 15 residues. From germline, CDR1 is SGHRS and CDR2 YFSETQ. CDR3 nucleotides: TGCGCCAGCAGCTTGGGGTCGGGACTAGTTGAGACCCAGTACTTC. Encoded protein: CASSLGSGLVETQYF.

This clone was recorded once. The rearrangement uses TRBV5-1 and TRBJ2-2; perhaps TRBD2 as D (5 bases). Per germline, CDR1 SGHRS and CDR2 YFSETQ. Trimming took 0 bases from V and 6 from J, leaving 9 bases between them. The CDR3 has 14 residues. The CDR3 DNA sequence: TGCGCCAGCAGCTTGGATCGCGGGTCCGGGGAGCTGTTTTTT. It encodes CASSLDRGSGELFF.

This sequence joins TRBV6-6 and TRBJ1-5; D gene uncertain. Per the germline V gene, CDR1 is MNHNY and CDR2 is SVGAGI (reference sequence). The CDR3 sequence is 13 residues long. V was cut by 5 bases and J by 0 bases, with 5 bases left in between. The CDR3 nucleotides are TGTGCCAGCAGTCCCTATAGCAATCAGCCCCAGCATTTT. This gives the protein CASSPYSNQPQHF.

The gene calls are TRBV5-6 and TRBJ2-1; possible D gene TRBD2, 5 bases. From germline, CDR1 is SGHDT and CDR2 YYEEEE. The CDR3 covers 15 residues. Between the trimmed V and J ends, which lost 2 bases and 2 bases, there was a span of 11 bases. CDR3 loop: CASSLGSVTYNEQFF. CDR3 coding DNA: TGTGCCAGCAGCTTAGGTAGCGTGACCTACAATGAGCAGTTCTTC.

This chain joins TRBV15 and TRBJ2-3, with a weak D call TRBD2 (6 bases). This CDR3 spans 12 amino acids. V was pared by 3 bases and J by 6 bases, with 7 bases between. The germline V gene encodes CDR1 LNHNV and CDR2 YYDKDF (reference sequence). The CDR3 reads CATSSGSDTQYF. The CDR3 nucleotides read TGTGCCACCAGCAGCGGGAGTGATACGCAGTATTTT. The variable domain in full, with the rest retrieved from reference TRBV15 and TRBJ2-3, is DAMVIQNPRYQVTQFGKPVTLSCSQTLNHNVMYWYQQKSSQAPKLLFHYYDKDFNNEADTPDNFQSRRPNTSFCFLDIRSPGLGDTAMYLCATSSGSDTQYFGPGTRLTVL.

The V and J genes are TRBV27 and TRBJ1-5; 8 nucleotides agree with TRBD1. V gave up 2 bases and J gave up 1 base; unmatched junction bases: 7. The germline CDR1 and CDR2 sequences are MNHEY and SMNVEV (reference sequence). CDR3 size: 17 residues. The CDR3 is CASSLMGQVRSNQPQHF. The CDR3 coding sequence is TGTGCCAGCAGTTTAATGGGACAGGTTAGGAGCAATCAGCCCCAGCATTTT.

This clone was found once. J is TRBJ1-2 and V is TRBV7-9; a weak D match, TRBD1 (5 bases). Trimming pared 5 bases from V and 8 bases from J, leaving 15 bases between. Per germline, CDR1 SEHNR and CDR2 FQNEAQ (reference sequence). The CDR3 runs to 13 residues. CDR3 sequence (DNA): TGTGCCAGCAGCCCAACAGGCCCGCAGGGCTACACCTTC. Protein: CASSPTGPQGYTF.

The CDR3, as DNA: TGTGCCAGCAGCTTAAGCGCGAGCGGTGGATCCTACGAGCAGTACTTC. Protein sequence: CASSLSASGGSYEQYF. The V gene is TRBV7-6, the J gene TRBJ2-7, with D perhaps matching TRBD2 (5 bases). V shed 2 bases and J shed 1 base, with 15 bases lying between them. CDR3 length: 16 residues. Germline V gene data show CDR1 as SGHVS and CDR2 as FNYEAQ.